The following is a T cell receptor (beta chain) sequence with its context. The sample comes from a study of blood T cell repertoires in COVID-19. Study as a whole: Acute and convalescent COVID-19 samples came from the United States, Italy and Spain. In each case, the material was cDNA or gDNA derived from T cells, B-cell-depleted T cells, or PBMCs.

V lost 0 bases and J 4 bases, leaving 10 bases between the germline ends. The CDR3 contains 14 residues. CDR1 is MNHEY, CDR2 SMNVEV, per germline (reference sequence). Per the original methods: Using reference gene primer amplification, nucleated cell counts were estimated. Data came from immunoSEQ multiplex PCR; TCRdb stores just in-frame clones and leaves some out. That table furnishes V, J and clone size, whereas the DNA furnished D and trimming. The table records 180,000 or so clones, approximately 85% of them present only once. The V call is TRBV27, the J call TRBJ2-7; the D is unclear. The origin of this receptor is a human donor with active or convalescent COVID-19. The donor label of this sample is uncertain. Source material: peripheral blood. The CDR3 is CASSLSITSYEQYF. The CDR3 DNA follows: TGTGCCAGCAGTTTATCGATCACTTCTTACGAGCAGTACTTC.